The entry below gives a single T cell receptor beta chain sequence along with its context. Germline lookup yields CDR1 MDHEN and CDR2 SYDVKM. The CDR3 has 13 residues. V lost 5 bases and J lost 4, with 11 bases in between. This specimen belongs to a study of blood T cell repertoires in COVID-19. Study as a whole: The analysed material was cDNA or gDNA that came from T cells, B-cell-depleted T cells, or PBMCs.

This table comes from immunoSEQ multiplex PCR, and its TCRdb copy is limited to in-frame clones, with some not included. The sample comprises about 87,000 clones, about 85% of which are singletons, and 2.5% to 3.5% rests with the top ten. The sequenced sample consisted of peripheral blood. The chain has TRBV28 and TRBJ1-2; maybe TRBD1 (6 bases). The receptor's source is a woman aged 80 or over with COVID-19, enrolled during active disease. CDR3 loop: CASSVGGLYGYTF. The DNA of the CDR3 is TGTGCCAGCAGTGTCGGGGGGCTCTATGGCTACACCTTC.